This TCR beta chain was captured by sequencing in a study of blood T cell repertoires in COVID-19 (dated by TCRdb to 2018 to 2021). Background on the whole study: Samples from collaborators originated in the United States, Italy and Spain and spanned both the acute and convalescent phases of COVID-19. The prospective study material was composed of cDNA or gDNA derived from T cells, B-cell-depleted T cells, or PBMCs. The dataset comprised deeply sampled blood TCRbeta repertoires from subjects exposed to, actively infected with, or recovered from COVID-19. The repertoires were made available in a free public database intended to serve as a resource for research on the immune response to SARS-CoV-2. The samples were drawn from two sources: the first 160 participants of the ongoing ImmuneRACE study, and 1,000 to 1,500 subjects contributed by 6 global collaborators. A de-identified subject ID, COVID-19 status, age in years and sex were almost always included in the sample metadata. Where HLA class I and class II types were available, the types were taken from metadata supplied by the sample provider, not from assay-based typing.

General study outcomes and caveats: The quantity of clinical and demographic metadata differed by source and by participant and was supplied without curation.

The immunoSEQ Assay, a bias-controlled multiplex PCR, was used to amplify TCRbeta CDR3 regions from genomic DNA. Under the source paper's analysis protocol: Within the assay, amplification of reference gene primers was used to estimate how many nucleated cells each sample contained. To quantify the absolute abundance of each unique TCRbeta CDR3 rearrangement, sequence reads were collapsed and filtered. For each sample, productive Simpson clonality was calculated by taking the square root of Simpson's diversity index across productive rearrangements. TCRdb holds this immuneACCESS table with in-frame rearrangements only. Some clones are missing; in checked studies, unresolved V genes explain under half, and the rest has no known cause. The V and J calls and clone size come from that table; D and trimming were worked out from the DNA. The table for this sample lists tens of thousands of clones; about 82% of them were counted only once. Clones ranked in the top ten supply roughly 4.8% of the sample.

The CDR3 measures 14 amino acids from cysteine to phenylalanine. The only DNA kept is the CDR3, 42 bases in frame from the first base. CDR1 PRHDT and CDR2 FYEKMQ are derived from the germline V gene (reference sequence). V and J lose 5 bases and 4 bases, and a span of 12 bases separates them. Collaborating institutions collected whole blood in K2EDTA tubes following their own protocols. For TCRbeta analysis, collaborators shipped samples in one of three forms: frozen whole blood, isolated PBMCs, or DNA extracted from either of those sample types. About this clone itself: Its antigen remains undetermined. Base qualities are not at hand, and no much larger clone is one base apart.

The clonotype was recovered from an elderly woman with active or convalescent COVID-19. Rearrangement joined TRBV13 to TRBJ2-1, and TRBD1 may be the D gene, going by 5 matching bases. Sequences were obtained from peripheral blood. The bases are TGTGCCAGCAGCCTAAAGACAGAGTACAATGAGCAGTTCTTC. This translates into CASSLKTEYNEQFF. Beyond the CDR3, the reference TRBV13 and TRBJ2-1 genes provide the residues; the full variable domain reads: AAGVIQSPRHLIKEKRETATLKCYPIPRHDTVYWYQQGPGQDPQFLISFYEKMQSDKGSIPDRFSAQQFSDYHSELNMSSLELGDSALYFCASSLKTEYNEQFFGPGTRLTVL.